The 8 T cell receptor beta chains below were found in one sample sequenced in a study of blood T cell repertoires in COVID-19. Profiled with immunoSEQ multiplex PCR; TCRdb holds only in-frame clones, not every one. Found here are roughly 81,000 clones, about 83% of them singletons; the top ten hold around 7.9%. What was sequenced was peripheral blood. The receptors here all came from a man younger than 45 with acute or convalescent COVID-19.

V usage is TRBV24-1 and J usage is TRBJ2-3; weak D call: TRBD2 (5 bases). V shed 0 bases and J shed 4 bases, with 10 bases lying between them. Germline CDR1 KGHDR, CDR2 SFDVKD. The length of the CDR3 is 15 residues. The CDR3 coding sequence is TGTGCCACCAGTGATTTGGAGGTGGGAGCAGATACGCAGTATTTT. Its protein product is CATSDLEVGADTQYF.

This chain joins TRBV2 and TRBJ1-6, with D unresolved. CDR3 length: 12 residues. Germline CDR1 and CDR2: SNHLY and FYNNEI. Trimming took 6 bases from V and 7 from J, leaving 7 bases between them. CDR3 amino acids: CASREVNSPLHF. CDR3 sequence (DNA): TGTGCCAGCAGGGAGGTGAATTCACCCCTCCACTTT.

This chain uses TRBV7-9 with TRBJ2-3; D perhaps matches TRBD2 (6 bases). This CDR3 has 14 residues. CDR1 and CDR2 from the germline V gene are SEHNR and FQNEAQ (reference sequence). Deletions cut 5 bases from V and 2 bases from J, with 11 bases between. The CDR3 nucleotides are TGTGCCAGCAGCCTCGCGGGGCCCACAGATACGCAGTATTTT. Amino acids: CASSLAGPTDTQYF.

Here the CDR3 DNA reads TGTGCCAGCAGCCCAACACCGGGGCCCCAGCATTTT. This translates into CASSPTPGPQHF. V gene TRBV6-5 combines with J gene TRBJ1-5; no firm D call. This CDR3 is built from 12 residues. The germline V and J ends were trimmed by 6 bases and 9 bases, with 12 bases remaining between them. CDR1 is MNHEY, CDR2 SVGAGI, per germline.

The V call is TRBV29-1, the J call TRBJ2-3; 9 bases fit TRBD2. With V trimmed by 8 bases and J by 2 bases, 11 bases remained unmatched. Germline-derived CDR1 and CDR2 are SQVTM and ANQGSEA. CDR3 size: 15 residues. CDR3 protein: CSPTVASGNTDTQYF. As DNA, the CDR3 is TGCAGCCCGACGGTGGCTAGCGGGAACACAGATACGCAGTATTTT.

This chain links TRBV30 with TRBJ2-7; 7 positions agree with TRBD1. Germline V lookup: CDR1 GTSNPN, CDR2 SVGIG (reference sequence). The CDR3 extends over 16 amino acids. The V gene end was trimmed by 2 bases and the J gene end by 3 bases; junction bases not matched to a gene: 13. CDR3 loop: CAWSPNRQGDSYEQYF. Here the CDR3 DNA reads TGTGCCTGGAGTCCCAACAGACAGGGCGATAGCTACGAGCAGTACTTC.

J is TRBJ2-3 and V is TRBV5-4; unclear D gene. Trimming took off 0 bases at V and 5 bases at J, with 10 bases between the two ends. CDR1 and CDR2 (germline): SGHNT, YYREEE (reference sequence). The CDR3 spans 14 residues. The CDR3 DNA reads TGTGCCAGCAGCTTGGGTCTAGATGGAGATACGCAGTATTTT. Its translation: CASSLGLDGDTQYF.

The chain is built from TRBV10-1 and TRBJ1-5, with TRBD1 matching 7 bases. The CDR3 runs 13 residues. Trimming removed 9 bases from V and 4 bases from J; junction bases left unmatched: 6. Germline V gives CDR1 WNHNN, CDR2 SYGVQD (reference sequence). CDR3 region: CARRQGPNQPQHF. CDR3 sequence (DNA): TGCGCCAGAAGACAGGGACCGAATCAGCCCCAGCATTTT.